This T cell receptor beta chain was retrieved from a study of CD8 T cells in ankylosing spondylitis. Study observations and caveats: Clones linked to disease, bearing a CD8+ phenotype, were relatively rare in peripheral blood. Several highly homologous variants made up a TCR beta motif, and this motif appeared characteristic of ankylosing spondylitis blood. It was reported that disease-linked clones were significantly enriched in matched ankylosing spondylitis synovial fluid.

This clonotype was seen a few times. Antigen: not known. The TCR beta libraries were generated through quantitative 5'-RACE incorporating molecular barcodes. TCRdb re-analysed the 5' RACE reads in MiXCR, keeping a single row per CDR3 protein. The sample includes 390,000 or so distinct CDR3 sequences, around 20% of them seen just once. Trimming took 1 base from V and 4 from J, leaving 10 bases between them. This CDR3 has 14 amino acids. Per germline, CDR1 LGHDT and CDR2 YNNKEL (reference sequence). The sample consisted of blood, either unsorted or a sorted T cell fraction (not recorded which). This rearrangement joins TRBV3-1 to TRBJ1-1, with no clear D. This TCR came from a male donor with ankylosing spondylitis. The CDR3: CASSQVTWGTEAFF. CDR3 coding DNA: TGTGCCAGCAGCCAAGTGACCTGGGGCACTGAAGCTTTCTTT.